The source of this T cell receptor beta chain is a study of immune evolution from preneoplasia to lung adenocarcinoma. Generated by immunoSEQ multiplex PCR, the TCRdb table keeps only in-frame clones and is missing some. Of about 11,000 clones in the sample, 65% to 80% were seen once. The CDR3 sequence is 14 residues long. Trimming shortened V by 5 bases and J by 4 bases, and 15 bases separated the two germline ends. Germline V gene lookup returns CDR1 GTSNPN and CDR2 SVGIG (reference sequence). The chain recombines TRBV30 with TRBJ1-3; D not resolved. The sequence derives from a person aged 60 to 70 with lung adenocarcinoma. Some clones in this sample may be carry-over from other donors' samples. The sequencing sample was made of FFPE normal lung tissue adjacent to the tumor. The CDR3 DNA reads TGTGCCTGGGGGCCCCCTCCGGGGGGAAACACCATATATTTT. Amino acids: CAWGPPPGGNTIYF.